Listed below are T cell receptor beta chains from one sample, sequenced in a study of T cell responses to AZD1222 COVID-19 vaccine. Profiled with immunoSEQ multiplex PCR; TCRdb holds only in-frame clones, not every one. The table lists 80,000 to 130,000 clones, about 89% of them singletons. The specimen comprised peripheral blood, sampled on day 0 of AZD1222 vaccination. Every receptor here comes from an adult in good health. Each CDR3 is given with its conserved first and last residue. Expanded clones are given a class, and other clones once, few, many or no size at all.

CDR3aa: CASSLDSGRANSPLHF
v_gene: TRBV5-1
abundance: .
j_gene: TRBJ1-6

CDR3aa: CASSRDTNTEAFF
v_gene: TRBV19
abundance: .
j_gene: TRBJ1-1

CDR3aa: CASSQDSAGTYNEQFF
v_gene: TRBV4-2
abundance: few
j_gene: TRBJ2-1

CDR3aa: CASSKAGLGGVATGELFF
v_gene: TRBV21-1
abundance: .
j_gene: TRBJ2-2

CDR3aa: CASSLMTGGYGYTF
v_gene: TRBV7-9
abundance: few
j_gene: TRBJ1-2

CDR3aa: CAISESDRYEQFF
v_gene: TRBV10-3
abundance: once
j_gene: TRBJ2-1

CDR3aa: CSGIYTGELFF
v_gene: TRBV29-1
abundance: .
j_gene: TRBJ2-2

CDR3aa: CASSLYRGTNEKLFF
v_gene: TRBV5-1
abundance: .
j_gene: TRBJ1-4

CDR3aa: CASRRTGNQETQYF
v_gene: TRBV2
abundance: .
j_gene: TRBJ2-5

CDR3aa: CASSIPRGRLVAGANVLTF
v_gene: TRBV19
abundance: .
j_gene: TRBJ2-6

CDR3aa: CASSVGGAGGNTGELFF
v_gene: TRBV9
abundance: .
j_gene: TRBJ2-2

CDR3aa: CASSIYREGRKLFF
v_gene: TRBV19
abundance: .
j_gene: TRBJ1-4

CDR3aa: CASSPRGTQYNEQFF
v_gene: TRBV7-9
abundance: .
j_gene: TRBJ2-1

CDR3aa: CASSYGTGGNTIYF
v_gene: TRBV5-1
abundance: .
j_gene: TRBJ1-3

CDR3aa: CASRLAKQENYEQYF
v_gene: TRBV12-2
abundance: .
j_gene: TRBJ2-7

CDR3aa: CATSRRTGRNTGELFF
v_gene: TRBV15
abundance: .
j_gene: TRBJ2-2

CDR3aa: CASSPLNTEAFF
v_gene: TRBV6-2/TRBV6-3
abundance: .
j_gene: TRBJ1-1

CDR3aa: CSVDRAGEFSYNEQFF
v_gene: TRBV29-1
abundance: .
j_gene: TRBJ2-1

CDR3aa: CASSVGRAGGHTGELFF
v_gene: TRBV9
abundance: once
j_gene: TRBJ2-2

CDR3aa: CASSQPQGAGNTIYF
v_gene: TRBV4-1
abundance: .
j_gene: TRBJ1-3

CDR3aa: CASSTSSNTQYF
v_gene: TRBV19
abundance: .
j_gene: TRBJ2-3

CDR3aa: CASRAGQHYNSPLHF
v_gene: TRBV28
abundance: .
j_gene: TRBJ1-6

CDR3aa: CAISDSGTGETQYF
v_gene: TRBV10-3
abundance: .
j_gene: TRBJ2-5

CDR3aa: CASSLDHFGGGELFF
v_gene: TRBV5-5
abundance: .
j_gene: TRBJ2-2

CDR3aa: CAWSPATHSYEQYF
v_gene: TRBV30
abundance: .
j_gene: TRBJ2-7

CDR3aa: CASSPTQGFGYTF
v_gene: TRBV27
abundance: .
j_gene: TRBJ1-2

CDR3aa: CASTSGQQETQYF
v_gene: TRBV19
abundance: .
j_gene: TRBJ2-5

CDR3aa: CASRAVGATEAFF
v_gene: TRBV12-3/TRBV12-4
abundance: .
j_gene: TRBJ1-1